Many counts were recorded for the clone carrying this T cell receptor beta chain. Its target is unknown. A distinct unique molecular identifier was carried by each TCR cDNA molecule. TCRdb independently ran MiXCR on the 5' RACE reads; one entry per CDR3 protein. The sample lists some 22,000 distinct CDR3 sequences, about 4.7% occurring once. The sample comes from a study of spatial heterogeneity in lung cancer. Across the whole study: Raw sequencing reads included, on average, more than eight appearances of each unique TCR and UMI combination. Findings and limits, study-wide: Detection of ubiquitous tumor TCRs in blood was higher at resection than follow-up.

Germline CDR1 reads ENHRY; CDR2 reads SYGVKD. Trimming removed 1 base at V and 0 bases at J, with 7 bases between. The CDR3 loop spans 15 amino acids. This sample's time point: sample taken at primary tumor resection. The study sequenced unsorted whole RNA from tumor, nontumor lung or frozen PBMC. The genes are TRBV10-3 and TRBJ1-5; D gene uncertain. The receptor was isolated from a male donor with early-stage non-small cell lung cancer. The sequencing here drew on PBMCs, taken at surgery. The CDR3 coding sequence is TGTGCCATCAGTGAGTTACAGAATAGCAATCAGCCCCAGCATTTT. This sequence encodes CAISELQNSNQPQHF.